Below are 29 T cell receptor beta chains sequenced from a single sample in a study of blood T cell repertoires in COVID-19. The method was immunoSEQ multiplex PCR; TCRdb's version includes in-frame clones alone and lacks a portion of them. This table has around 200,000 clones, approximately 84% appearing once. The material sequenced was peripheral blood. The receptors stem from a man older than 75 with acute or convalescent COVID-19.

This clone was seen a single time. The rearrangement links TRBV6-5 to TRBJ2-1; possibly TRBD1 for D (5 bases). Germline lookup yields CDR1 MNHEY and CDR2 SVGAGI. The length of the CDR3 is 14 residues. V was trimmed by 4 bases and J by 5 bases, leaving 12 bases between them. The CDR3 coding sequence is TGTGCCAGCAGTTCCCCTGACAGAAACAATGAGCAGTTCTTC. Its translation: CASSSPDRNNEQFF.

The V gene is TRBV29-1, the J gene TRBJ2-1, with 9 bases identical to TRBD2. The CDR3 spans 14 residues. Germline trimming cut 6 bases from V and 8 bases from J; bases unmatched to any gene: 11. The germline V gene encodes CDR1 SQVTM and CDR2 ANQGSEA. The CDR3 spells CSVGLAGKGDEQFF. CDR3 in DNA: TGCAGCGTAGGGCTAGCGGGGAAGGGGGATGAGCAGTTCTTC.

The chain links TRBV11-2 to TRBJ2-3; D is possibly TRBD2 (6 bases). V lost 8 bases and J 6 bases, leaving 18 bases between the germline ends. Germline V lookup: CDR1 SGHAT, CDR2 FQNNGV. The CDR3 is 14 residues long. The CDR3 reads CASGLASRQDTQYF. Here the CDR3 DNA reads TGTGCCAGCGGCCTAGCGTCCCGTCAGGATACGCAGTATTTT.

The chain links TRBV7-2 to TRBJ2-5; 9 bases map to TRBD1. Unmatched junction bases numbered 18, after V lost 5 bases and J lost 5 bases. CDR3 size: 18 residues. Per germline, CDR1 SGHTA and CDR2 FQGNSA. CDR3 in DNA: TGTGCCAGCAGCAAGTCCCGGGACAGGGTTGGGCTTGGTGAGACCCAGTACTTC. Translation: CASSKSRDRVGLGETQYF.

The J gene is TRBJ1-6, the V gene TRBV4-1; D unclear. From germline, CDR1 is MGHRA and CDR2 YSYEKL. The CDR3 is 14 residues long. V was cut by 5 bases and J by 7 bases, with 12 bases left in between. CDR3 loop: CASSYLGPNSPLHF. The CDR3 coding sequence is TGCGCCAGCAGCTATCTAGGCCCAAATTCACCCCTCCACTTT.

The chain joins TRBV19 to TRBJ1-2; tentatively, D is TRBD1 (5 bases). CDR1 is LNHDA, CDR2 SQIVND, per germline (reference sequence). The CDR3 extends over 15 amino acids. Trimming pared 2 bases from V and 8 bases from J, leaving 18 bases between. CDR3 sequence (DNA): TGTGCCAGTAGTATACGTCTGGACATGTTTAAGGGCTACACCTTC. Its protein is CASSIRLDMFKGYTF.

This CDR3 is CASSVGGSNSPLHF. CDR3 bases: TGTGCCAGCAGCGTAGGAGGGAGTAATTCACCCCTCCACTTT. This chain uses TRBV9 with TRBJ1-6; no clear D. V was pared by 0 bases and J by 6 bases, with 7 bases between. Looked up from germline, CDR1 is SGDLS and CDR2 is YYNGEE. This CDR3 region has 14 residues.

On this clone: The sample has other DNA sequences that encode this CDR3 too. The V gene is TRBV18, the J gene TRBJ2-5; 8 nucleotides agree with TRBD2. Germline CDR1 KGHSH, CDR2 LQKENI. The CDR3 loop spans 14 amino acids. V lost 6 bases to trimming and J lost 2 bases; unmatched junction nucleotides: 5. CDR3 nucleotides: TGTGCCAGCTCCCCGGTAGCGGGGCAAGAGACCCAGTACTTC. It is translated as CASSPVAGQETQYF.

This clone occurred once. V usage is TRBV18 and J usage is TRBJ1-5; 8 bases match TRBD1. CDR1 is KGHSH, CDR2 LQKENI, per germline. There are 13 residues in the CDR3. With V trimmed by 6 bases and J by 5 bases, 3 bases remained unmatched. The CDR3 DNA reads as TGTGCCAGCTCGCAGGGGGCGGATCAGCCCCAGCATTTT. This translates into CASSQGADQPQHF. Looking up the rest from reference TRBV18 and TRBJ1-5 gives the full variable domain: NAGVMQNPRHLVRRRGQEARLRCSPMKGHSHVYWYRQLPEEGLKFMVYLQKENIIDESGMPKERFSAEFPKEGPSILRIQQVVRGDSAAYFCASSQGADQPQHFGDGTRLSIL.

The chain links TRBV27 to TRBJ2-4; the match to TRBD1 covers 10 bases. This CDR3 is 19 amino acids long. V lost 5 bases, J lost 0 bases, and 13 bases stayed unmatched. The germline gives CDR1 MNHEY, CDR2 SMNVEV (reference sequence). The chain's CDR3 is CASSADRGEVAPAKNIQYF. CDR3 sequence (DNA): TGTGCCAGCAGTGCGGACAGGGGGGAAGTAGCCCCAGCCAAAAACATTCAGTACTTC.

The chain uses TRBV5-1 and TRBJ2-7; D not certain. Germline lookup yields CDR1 SGHRS and CDR2 YFSETQ. V was cut by 5 bases and J by 3 bases, with 9 bases left in between. This CDR3 has 12 residues. CDR3 DNA: TGCGCCAGCAGTCTAAATTACTACGAGCAGTACTTC. The encoded protein is CASSLNYYEQYF.

This chain links TRBV5-1 with TRBJ2-5, with D possibly TRBD1 on 6 matching bases. Germline values: CDR1 SGHRS, CDR2 YFSETQ. This CDR3 contains 14 residues. Trimming removed 1 base from V and 4 bases from J, with 11 bases in between. CDR3 loop: CASSLTGLSETQYF. The CDR3 DNA reads TGCGCCAGCAGCTTGACAGGGTTGTCAGAGACCCAGTACTTC.

The J gene is TRBJ2-3, the V gene TRBV11-1; D might be TRBD1 (5 bases). CDR1 and CDR2 (germline): SGHAT, FQDESV (reference sequence). Trimming removed 1 base from V and 0 bases from J, with 11 bases in between. CDR3 length: 16 residues. The CDR3 region is CASSLEGQTSTDTQYF. The CDR3 DNA sequence: TGTGCCAGCAGCTTAGAGGGGCAGACTAGCACAGATACGCAGTATTTT.

V usage is TRBV7-3 and J usage is TRBJ2-2; D is perhaps TRBD1 (6 bases). V was clipped by 1 base and J by 4 bases, with 13 bases between them. Germline CDR1 reads SGHTA; CDR2 reads FQGTGA. The CDR3 is made up of 16 amino acids. CDR3 bases: TGTGCCAGCAGCTTAAATCACAGGGTGGGCACCGGGGAGCTGTTTTTT. This translates into CASSLNHRVGTGELFF.

This clone came up a few times. The rearrangement joins TRBV19 to TRBJ1-1; 9 bases align to TRBD1. V gave up 3 bases and J gave up 4 bases; unmatched junction bases: 3. From germline, CDR1 is LNHDA and CDR2 SQIVND (reference sequence). The CDR3 totals 14 residues. DNA of the CDR3: TGTGCCAGTAGTATCCCGACAGGGGGCACTGAAGCTTTCTTT. Translated, it gives CASSIPTGGTEAFF.

V gene TRBV27 combines with J gene TRBJ2-7; 8 bases align to TRBD1. After removal of 4 bases from V and 1 base from J, the junction contained 12 bases not matched to a gene. Per germline, CDR1 MNHEY and CDR2 SMNVEV (reference sequence). The CDR3 has 17 amino acids. CDR3 nucleotides: TGTGCCAGCAGTTCGTTTGGGGGAAACAGGGGGTCCTACGAGCAGTACTTC. Protein product: CASSSFGGNRGSYEQYF.

This chain joins TRBV18 and TRBJ1-3; the match to TRBD1 covers 9 bases. The CDR3 has 17 amino acids. The germline V gene has CDR1 KGHSH and CDR2 LQKENI. With 2 bases clipped from V and 2 bases from J, the junction kept 7 bases outside the gene matches. CDR3 DNA sequence: TGTGCCAGCTCACCATTTCCACAGGGGGCGCCTGGAAACACCATATATTTT. As protein: CASSPFPQGAPGNTIYF.

The V and J genes are TRBV28 and TRBJ1-5; 8 nucleotides line up with TRBD1. In germline, CDR1 is MDHEN, CDR2 SYDVKM. The CDR3 has 16 residues. After removal of 6 bases from V and 2 bases from J, the junction contained 9 bases not matched to a gene. The CDR3 spells CASSATTGAGNQPQHF. The CDR3, as DNA: TGTGCCAGCAGCGCGACGACAGGGGCTGGCAATCAGCCCCAGCATTTT.

This clone was seen only once. This rearrangement joins TRBV12-3 or TRBV12-4 to TRBJ2-5; no clear D. Trimming removed 1 base at V and 7 bases at J, with 7 bases between. The CDR3 contains 12 residues. The CDR3 nucleotides are TGTGCCAGCAGTTTAGACGTTAGGACCCAGTACTTC. It is translated as CASSLDVRTQYF.

This clone came up a few times. This rearrangement joins TRBV5-1 to TRBJ2-5; D not certain. Trimming removed 6 bases from V and 2 bases from J, with 5 bases in between. CDR3 size: 11 residues. Germline CDR1 SGHRS, CDR2 YFSETQ. The CDR3 region is CASTKQETQYF. The CDR3, as DNA: TGCGCCAGCACCAAACAAGAGACCCAGTACTTC.

The chain recombines TRBV6-1 with TRBJ2-2; D is perhaps TRBD2 (6 bases). The CDR3 is made up of 16 amino acids. Trimming cost V 2 bases and J 2 bases, with 12 bases left between them. Per germline, CDR1 MNHNS and CDR2 SASEGT. CDR3 DNA sequence: TGTGCCAGCAGTGAAAATAATAGCGGTAACACCGGGGAGCTGTTTTTT. Encoded protein: CASSENNSGNTGELFF.

The chain employs TRBV5-5 and TRBJ1-4; the D is unclear. The germline V gene encodes CDR1 SGHKS and CDR2 YYEKEE (reference sequence). This CDR3 spans 14 amino acids. V gave up 2 bases and J gave up 5 bases, with 10 bases separating them. The CDR3 region has the DNA TGTGCCAGCAGCTTTCTAGGTAGCAATGAAAAACTGTTTTTT. Amino acids: CASSFLGSNEKLFF.

The chain uses TRBV7-9 and TRBJ2-5; no definite D call. V lost 5 bases, J lost 4 bases, and 14 bases lay in between. CDR1 and CDR2 from the germline V gene are SEHNR and FQNEAQ (reference sequence). This CDR3 spans 14 amino acids. DNA of the CDR3: TGTGCCAGCAGCGCACCGGGTCAGAGAGAGACCCAGTACTTC. Encoded protein: CASSAPGQRETQYF. Based on the CDR3 plus reference TRBV7-9 and TRBJ2-5, the full variable domain is DTGVSQNPRHKITKRGQNVTFRCDPISEHNRLYWYRQTLGQGPEFLTYFQNEAQLEKSRLLSDRFSAERPKGSFSTLEIQRTEQGDSAMYLCASSAPGQRETQYFGPGTRLLVL.

This chain links TRBV7-2 with TRBJ1-5; D is undetermined. V lost 0 bases, J lost 4 bases, and 10 bases lay in between. The CDR3 is made up of 15 amino acids. From germline, CDR1 is SGHTA and CDR2 FQGNSA. The CDR3 reads CASSLASRGNQPQHF. CDR3 nucleotides: TGTGCCAGCAGCTTAGCATCTCGGGGAAATCAGCCCCAGCATTTT. The variable domain in full, with the rest retrieved from reference TRBV7-2 and TRBJ1-5, is GAGVSQSPSNKVTEKGKDVELRCDPISGHTALYWYRQSLGQGLEFLIYFQGNSAPDKSGLPSDRFSAERTGGSVSTLTIQRTQQEDSAVYLCASSLASRGNQPQHFGDGTRLSIL.

This clone was observed a single time. The rearrangement joins TRBV19 to TRBJ2-7, with 14 bases matching TRBD2. This CDR3 region has 16 residues. Germline V CDR1 and CDR2: LNHDA, SQIVND (reference sequence). Trimming cost V 4 bases and J 4 bases; bases outside gene matches: 6. The CDR3 here is CASSKGLAGDKYEQYF. The CDR3 nucleotides are TGTGCCAGTAGTAAGGGACTAGCGGGAGACAAGTACGAGCAGTACTTC.

The rearrangement uses TRBV18 and TRBJ2-6; 7 bases match TRBD1. This CDR3 contains 17 residues. Germline CDR1 reads KGHSH; CDR2 reads LQKENI. With 6 bases clipped from V and 4 bases from J, the junction kept 12 bases outside the gene matches. The CDR3 DNA follows: TGTGCCAGCTCGAGGGACAGCCGAATATTAGGGGCCAACGTCCTGACTTTC. It yields the protein CASSRDSRILGANVLTF. The full variable domain, with the rest looked up from reference TRBV18 and TRBJ2-6, is NAGVMQNPRHLVRRRGQEARLRCSPMKGHSHVYWYRQLPEEGLKFMVYLQKENIIDESGMPKERFSAEFPKEGPSILRIQQVVRGDSAAYFCASSRDSRILGANVLTFGAGSRLTVL.

CDR3 loop: CASSARAGSPPYEQYF. In DNA form, the CDR3 reads TGTGCCAGCAGCGCCAGGGCGGGGAGCCCTCCCTACGAGCAGTACTTC. The chain is built from TRBV7-6 and TRBJ2-7, with D tentatively TRBD2 (6 bases). This CDR3 has 16 residues. Trimming stripped 5 bases from V and 2 bases from J, with 19 bases between. Germline CDR1 SGHVS, CDR2 FNYEAQ.

This clone came up a few times. The chain links TRBV3-1 (or the pseudogene TRBV3-2) to TRBJ2-5; no reliable D call. The CDR3 extends over 14 amino acids. Between the trimmed V and J ends, which lost 2 bases and 7 bases, there was a span of 14 bases. The germline V gene encodes CDR1 LGHDT and CDR2 YNNKEL (reference sequence). This CDR3 reads CASSQSPVVMTQYF. The CDR3 DNA reads TGTGCCAGCAGCCAAAGCCCCGTCGTGATGACCCAGTACTTC.

This clone is a singleton in its sample. V is TRBV7-2 and J is TRBJ2-7, with D maybe TRBD1 (6 bases). In germline, CDR1 is SGHTA, CDR2 FQGNSA. CDR3 length: 15 residues. Trimming pared 5 bases from V and 1 base from J, leaving 15 bases between. DNA of the CDR3: TGTGCCAGCAGCCGGGAAACAGGGATTTCCTACGAGCAGTACTTC. Translated: CASSRETGISYEQYF.